This T cell receptor beta chain came from a study of blood T cell repertoires in COVID-19 (dated by TCRdb to the early 2020s). Some background on the complete study: Samples from collaborators originated in the United States, Italy and Spain and spanned both the acute and convalescent phases of COVID-19. The prospective study material was composed of cDNA or gDNA derived from T cells, B-cell-depleted T cells, or PBMCs. The dataset comprised deeply sampled blood TCRbeta repertoires from subjects exposed to, actively infected with, or recovered from COVID-19. The repertoires were made available in a free public database intended to serve as a resource for research on the immune response to SARS-CoV-2. The samples were drawn from the first 160 participants of the ongoing ImmuneRACE study and from 1,200 or so subjects provided by 6 global collaborators. Sample metadata almost always included a de-identified subject ID, COVID-19 status, age in years and sex. Where available, HLA class I and class II types were obtained from metadata supplied by the sample provider rather than from assay-based typing.

In the case of this clone: There is no known antigen for this receptor. No much larger clone is present one base from it, and per-base qualities are unavailable.

What the authors observed across the whole study: How much clinical and demographic metadata was included differed by source and by participant, and the metadata was provided uncurated.

Collaborating institutions collected whole blood in K2EDTA tubes following their own protocols. For TCRbeta analysis, collaborators shipped samples as frozen whole blood, isolated PBMCs, or DNA extracted from either of those sample types. TCRbeta CDR3 regions were amplified from genomic DNA by means of the immunoSEQ Assay, a bias-controlled multiplex PCR. The source study handled its data this way. Within the assay, amplification of reference gene primers was used to estimate how many nucleated cells each sample contained. To quantify the absolute abundance of each unique TCRbeta CDR3 rearrangement, sequence reads were collapsed and filtered. For each sample, productive Simpson clonality was calculated as the square root of Simpson's diversity index across productive rearrangements. The table was pulled from immuneACCESS by TCRdb, which kept in-frame rearrangements only. Such tables lose some clones; where checked, under half of the loss comes from unresolved V genes, and the rest has no known cause. V and J calls and clone size are given by that table; D and trimming were obtained from the DNA. The sample records some 120,000 clones, approximately 71% of which are singletons. The ten largest clones capture roughly 8.6% of the sample.

V has 5 bases trimmed and J has 10 bases trimmed; junction bases matching no gene number 4. The germline V gene supplies CDR1 SGHTA and CDR2 FQGNSA. Spanning cysteine to phenylalanine, the CDR3 consists of 12 amino acids. Only the CDR3 region is kept as DNA, spanning 36 bases read in frame from base 1. The sample taken for sequencing was peripheral blood. Recombination joined TRBV7-2 with TRBJ2-7; 11 junctional bases match TRBD2. This TCR was recovered from a human donor in a cohort sampled during active COVID-19. The encoded CDR3 is CASSRGLAGQYF. The DNA sequence follows: TGTGCCAGCAGCCGCGGACTAGCGGGTCAGTACTTC.